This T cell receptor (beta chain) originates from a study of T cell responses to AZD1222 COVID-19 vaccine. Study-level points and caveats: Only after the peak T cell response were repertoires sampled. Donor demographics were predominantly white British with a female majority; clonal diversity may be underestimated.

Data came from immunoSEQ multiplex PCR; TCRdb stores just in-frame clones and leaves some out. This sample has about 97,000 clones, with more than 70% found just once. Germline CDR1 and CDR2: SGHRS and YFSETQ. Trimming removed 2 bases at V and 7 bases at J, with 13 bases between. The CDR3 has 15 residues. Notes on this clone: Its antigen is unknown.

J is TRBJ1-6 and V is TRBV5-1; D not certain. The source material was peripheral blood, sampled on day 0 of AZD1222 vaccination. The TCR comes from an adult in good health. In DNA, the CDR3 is TGCGCCAGCAGCTTTGTGGGGTTACGGAATTCACCCCTCCACTTT. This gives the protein CASSFVGLRNSPLHF.